Following are 31 T cell receptor beta chains from one sample sequenced in a study of vaccination and CD4 T cells after COVID-19 (dated by TCRdb to between 2022 and 2023). The antigens for these receptors are not known. What this sample's treatment or condition label stands for: roughly ten-day PBMC culture with coronavirus spike peptide pools or control peptides (ViraFEST assay). The library was prepared using PCR. Sequencing took place on an Illumina iSeq 100. DNA from cultured CD4+ T cells underwent TCR sequencing with the Oncomine TCR Beta short-read assay at the Johns Hopkins FTIC core. TCRdb reprocessing: public reads trimmed at Q25 with fastp, clones called with MiXCR, in-frame beta chains kept. Rows are unified per CDR3 protein, each entry keeping the most common DNA and genes. The sample table shows about 3,500 distinct CDR3 sequences, and roughly 37% are seen once. 25% to 35% of the sample is taken by the ten largest.

Sequenced sample: CD4+ T cells from blood, cultured in vitro. The receptors shown here come from a human donor who had recovered from COVID-19.

The chain couples TRBV27 to TRBJ1-2; tentatively, D is TRBD1 (6 bases). V was trimmed by 5 bases and J by 1 base, leaving 14 bases between them. Germline V gene data show CDR1 as MNHEY and CDR2 as SMNVEV (reference sequence). The CDR3 loop spans 15 amino acids. CDR3 amino acids: CASSLGGSYNYGYTF. CDR3 DNA sequence: TGTGCCAGCAGTCTGGGGGGCTCATATAACTATGGCTACACCTTC.

This clonotype was seen once. This rearrangement joins TRBV30 to TRBJ2-1; no reliable D call. With 3 bases removed from V and 4 bases from J, the gap between germline ends came to 4 bases. The CDR3 extends over 11 amino acids. CDR1 is GTSNPN and CDR2 is SVGIG in the germline V gene (reference sequence). The CDR3 DNA sequence: TGTGCCTGGAGGGGATACAATGAGCAGTTCTTC. Translated, it gives CAWRGYNEQFF.

This clonotype is categorized as medium-sized. The V gene is TRBV18, the J gene TRBJ1-2; no firm D call. The germline V gene encodes CDR1 KGHSH and CDR2 LQKENI. The CDR3 length is 13 residues. V shed 3 bases and J shed 3 bases, with 8 bases lying between them. The chain's CDR3 is CASSPGSDYGYTF. CDR3 sequence (DNA): TGTGCCAGCTCACCTGGCTCGGACTATGGCTACACCTTC.

The chain is built from TRBV27 and TRBJ1-5; D gene uncertain. This CDR3 spans 15 amino acids. Looked up from germline, CDR1 is MNHEY and CDR2 is SMNVEV (reference sequence). Trimming pared 0 bases from V and 0 bases from J, leaving 6 bases between. CDR3 sequence: CASSLSGYSNQPQHF. The CDR3 coding sequence is TGTGCCAGCAGTTTATCCGGTTATAGCAATCAGCCCCAGCATTTT.

V gene TRBV19 combines with J gene TRBJ1-2; 9 bases line up with TRBD1. The CDR3 has 15 residues. After removal of 9 bases from V and 0 bases from J, the junction contained 8 bases not matched to a gene. Germline V gene lookup returns CDR1 LNHDA and CDR2 SQIVND (reference sequence). The CDR3 DNA sequence: TGTGCCAGCCACAGGGGGCGAAGCTCTAACTATGGCTACACCTTC. It yields the protein CASHRGRSSNYGYTF.

The V call is TRBV9, the J call TRBJ1-1; D call uncertain. The CDR3 loop spans 14 amino acids. Germline V gene data show CDR1 as SGDLS and CDR2 as YYNGEE. V was trimmed by 0 bases and J by 0 bases, leaving 6 bases between them. In DNA, the CDR3 is TGTGCCAGCAGCGTAGGGACGATGAACACTGAAGCTTTCTTT. Amino acids: CASSVGTMNTEAFF. The entire variable domain, with the rest obtained from reference TRBV9 and TRBJ1-1, is as follows: DSGVTQTPKHLITATGQRVTLRCSPRSGDLSVYWYQQSLDQGLQFLIQYYNGEERAKGNILERFSAQQFPDLHSELNLSSLELGDSALYFCASSVGTMNTEAFFGQGTRLTVV.

This chain uses TRBV14 with TRBJ1-1; D possibly corresponds to TRBD1 (5 bases). The CDR3 has 13 amino acids. Per the germline V gene, CDR1 is SGHDN and CDR2 is FVKESK. V dropped 3 bases and J dropped 7 bases, with 12 bases sitting between them. The CDR3 coding sequence is TGTGCCAGCAGCCATCTAGGGACGGTTGAAGCTTTCTTT. Translating gives CASSHLGTVEAFF.

The chain combines TRBV20-1 with TRBJ1-1, with D maybe TRBD1 (6 bases). Deletions cut 2 bases from V and 4 bases from J, with 14 bases between. The CDR3 is 14 residues long. The germline gives CDR1 DFQATT, CDR2 SNEGSKA (reference sequence). Here the CDR3 reads CSARRQAGSTEAFF. The DNA for the CDR3 is TGCAGTGCTAGACGACAGGCAGGGAGCACTGAAGCTTTCTTT.

This clonotype was recorded a few times. The chain is built from TRBV7-2 and TRBJ2-2, with 7 bases fitting TRBD1. CDR1 is SGHTA, CDR2 FQGNSA, per germline. The CDR3 loop spans 15 amino acids. Germline trimming cut 5 bases from V and 5 bases from J; bases unmatched to any gene: 8. CDR3 protein: CASSLRGGGTGELFF. The CDR3 nucleotides are TGTGCCAGCAGCCTAAGAGGGGGCGGGACCGGGGAGCTGTTTTTT.

This clonotype was seen more than once but under ten times. The V and J genes are TRBV6-1 and TRBJ1-2, with D tentatively TRBD1 (5 bases). Germline assignment: CDR1 MNHNS and CDR2 SASEGT. V was clipped by 0 bases and J by 2 bases, with 7 bases between them. This CDR3 comprises 14 residues. CDR3 loop: CASSEAWGNYGYTF. The CDR3 nucleotides are TGTGCCAGCAGTGAAGCGTGGGGCAACTATGGCTACACCTTC.

The chain has TRBV30 and TRBJ1-2; 12 nucleotides line up with TRBD1. The germline CDR1 and CDR2 sequences are GTSNPN and SVGIG (reference sequence). The trim removed 4 bases at V and 8 bases at J, leaving 8 bases unmatched. The CDR3 sequence is 14 residues long. For the CDR3, the DNA is TGTGCCTGGACCCCGGGACAGGGGGCGGGAGGCTACACCTTC. It yields the protein CAWTPGQGAGGYTF.

The CDR3 reads CAWSGDRPYEQYF. The CDR3 bases are TGTGCCTGGAGTGGGGACAGACCCTACGAGCAGTACTTC. The V call is TRBV30, the J call TRBJ2-7; TRBD1 matches 7 bases. The CDR3 length is 13 residues. Germline assignment: CDR1 GTSNPN and CDR2 SVGIG (reference sequence). V lost 1 base and J lost 2; bases outside the gene matches: 2.

The V and J genes are TRBV6-1 and TRBJ1-2, with D possibly TRBD1 on 6 matching bases. V lost 7 bases, J lost 2 bases, and 17 bases lay in between. This CDR3 region has 15 residues. Germline CDR1 reads MNHNS; CDR2 reads SASEGT. The CDR3 reads CASKSTGLENYGYTF. The CDR3, as DNA: TGTGCCAGCAAGTCTACAGGGTTGGAGAACTATGGCTACACCTTC.

The chain joins TRBV7-9 to TRBJ2-2; possible D gene TRBD1, 6 bases. The CDR3 length is 14 residues. Germline V gene lookup returns CDR1 SEHNR and CDR2 FQNEAQ (reference sequence). Trimming shortened V by 3 bases and J by 7 bases, and 12 bases separated the two germline ends. CDR3 residues: CASSFTGLGGELFF. CDR3 nucleotides: TGTGCCAGCAGCTTTACAGGGTTAGGCGGGGAGCTGTTTTTT.

The gene calls are TRBV2 and TRBJ1-2; D perhaps matches TRBD1 (5 bases). The V end was cut by 8 bases, the J end by 5 bases, with 12 bases between. This CDR3 comprises 12 residues. Looked up from germline, CDR1 is SNHLY and CDR2 is FYNNEI. The CDR3 DNA reads as TGTGCCAGCGGGCAGGGAGGGTATGGCTACACCTTC. Amino acids: CASGQGGYGYTF.

The chain recombines TRBV11-2 with TRBJ2-1; 10 nucleotides agree with TRBD1. The CDR3 sequence is 16 residues long. The V segment lost 2 bases and the J segment 5 bases; nucleotides outside the gene matches: 6. Germline V gives CDR1 SGHAT, CDR2 FQNNGV. The CDR3 DNA sequence: TGTGCCAGCAGCTTACTGGGGGACAGGGGAAACAATGAGCAGTTCTTC. It translates to CASSLLGDRGNNEQFF.

Written as DNA, the CDR3 is TGTGCCTGGAGTGTGGGCCACAATAGCGAACAGTACTTC. Translation: CAWSVGHNSEQYF. The chain joins TRBV30 to TRBJ2-7, with a weak D call TRBD2 (5 bases). Per germline, CDR1 GTSNPN and CDR2 SVGIG (reference sequence). This CDR3 has 13 amino acids. The V end lost 0 bases, the J end lost 10 bases, and 16 bases lay between the germline ends.

CDR3: CSAVMAGMRGTEAFF. The CDR3 DNA sequence: TGCAGTGCTGTTATGGCAGGGATGAGGGGCACTGAAGCTTTCTTT. The rearrangement joins TRBV20-1 to TRBJ1-1; the D gene is possibly TRBD1 (5 bases). V dropped 5 bases and J dropped 4 bases, with 20 bases sitting between them. There are 15 residues in the CDR3. Germline CDR1 is DFQATT and CDR2 is SNEGSKA (reference sequence).

This clonotype was detected once. This rearrangement joins TRBV6-4 to TRBJ1-4; a possible D gene is TRBD1 (5 bases). V lost 5 bases, J lost 8 bases, and 21 bases lay in between. From germline, CDR1 is MRHNA and CDR2 SNTAGT. The CDR3 spans 16 residues. CDR3 amino acids: CASSPTAGLPMEKLFF. The CDR3 nucleotides are TGTGCCAGCAGTCCAACCGCGGGACTCCCGATGGAAAAACTGTTTTTT.

The chain is built from TRBV20-1 and TRBJ2-5; perhaps TRBD1 as D (5 bases). This CDR3 region has 11 residues. The germline V gene encodes CDR1 DFQATT and CDR2 SNEGSKA (reference sequence). V dropped 6 bases and J dropped 4 bases, with 9 bases sitting between them. As DNA, the CDR3 is TGCAGTGCCCGTAGGGGAGAGACCCAGTACTTC. Amino acid sequence: CSARRGETQYF.

The chain couples TRBV6-4 to TRBJ2-7; weak D call: TRBD2 (6 bases). Germline V lookup: CDR1 MRHNA, CDR2 SNTAGT. The V gene lost 4 bases and the J gene lost 3 bases, with 10 bases spanning the gap. The CDR3 runs 13 residues. CDR3 bases: TGTGCCAGCAGTGCTGAGACTAGCTACGAGCAGTACTTC. It codes for CASSAETSYEQYF.

The chain joins TRBV14 to TRBJ1-1; a possible D gene is TRBD1 (6 bases). Between the trimmed V and J ends, which lost 1 base and 3 bases, there was a span of 12 bases. CDR1 and CDR2 from the germline V gene are SGHDN and FVKESK. The CDR3 is 15 amino acids. Here the CDR3 DNA reads TGTGCCAGCAGCCAAGTAGGGGGGGCCCACACTGAAGCTTTCTTT. It yields the protein CASSQVGGAHTEAFF.

The chain combines TRBV25-1 with TRBJ1-4, with no clear D. The germline V and J ends were trimmed by 8 bases and 8 bases, with 15 bases remaining between them. The CDR3 consists of 13 residues. Germline values: CDR1 MGHDK, CDR2 SYGVNS. Written as DNA, the CDR3 is TGTGCCAGCCATTATCGGTCGGGGGAAAAACTGTTTTTT. It specifies CASHYRSGEKLFF.

This chain uses TRBV7-6 with TRBJ1-6, with 8 bases aligning to TRBD1. V trimming: 3 bases; J trimming: 10 bases; junction bases outside the gene matches: 2. The CDR3 contains 13 residues. The germline V gene has CDR1 SGHVS and CDR2 FNYEAQ. CDR3 sequence (DNA): TGTGCCAGCAGCTTGGACAGGGAATCACCCCTCCACTTT. Residues: CASSLDRESPLHF.

The chain joins TRBV12-3 or TRBV12-4 to TRBJ1-5, with TRBD1 matching over 9 bases. The CDR3 is 17 amino acids. The J segment lost 4 bases and the V segment lost 4 bases, leaving 11 bases of the junction unmatched. Written as DNA, the CDR3 is TGTGCCAGCAGTTCCAGCACAGGGGGCGGCGTAAATCAGCCCCAGCATTTT. Amino acids: CASSSSTGGGVNQPQHF.

This clonotype was seen only once. V is TRBV11-1 and J is TRBJ1-1, with D perhaps TRBD1 (6 bases). Germline assignment: CDR1 SGHAT and CDR2 FQDESV (reference sequence). CDR3 length equals 12 residues. V gave up 3 bases and J gave up 11 bases, with 13 bases separating them. The CDR3 loop reads CASSLGTSAAFF. The DNA of the CDR3 is TGTGCCAGCAGCTTGGGGACATCCGCCGCTTTCTTT.

The chain carries TRBV12-3 or TRBV12-4 and TRBJ1-5; no definite D call. V was cut by 6 bases and J by 7 bases, with 13 bases left in between. There are 13 residues in the CDR3. Here the CDR3 reads CASSRQPEQPQHF. The CDR3 DNA follows: TGTGCCAGCAGCAGACAACCCGAGCAGCCCCAGCATTTT.

This sequence joins TRBV7-8 and TRBJ1-4, with D possibly being TRBD1 (5 bases). This CDR3 is built from 14 residues. Per the germline V gene, CDR1 is SGHVS and CDR2 is FQNEAQ. V lost 0 bases to trimming and J lost 8 bases, with 10 bases between them. CDR3 DNA: TGTGCCAGCAGCTTAGCAGGGCGGGGCGAAAAACTGTTTTTT. Its translation is CASSLAGRGEKLFF.

The table lists this clonotype with a few counts. The CDR3 sequence is CATSRAESGAFF. In nucleotides, the CDR3 is TGTGCCACCAGCAGAGCTGAGAGTGGGGCTTTCTTT. This chain links TRBV15 with TRBJ1-1; D remains unclear. The CDR3 is 12 amino acids. Germline V gene data show CDR1 as LNHNV and CDR2 as YYDKDF (reference sequence). V lost 1 base, J lost 11 bases, and 11 bases lay in between.

V is TRBV7-3 and J is TRBJ2-6; no firm D call. Germline CDR1 is SGHTA and CDR2 is FQGTGA. Trimming left V 5 bases short and J 0 bases short, with 17 bases between. The CDR3 is 18 residues long. CDR3 coding DNA: TGTGCCAGCAGCCATTCCCCGTTTCGTGGCTCTGGGGCCAACGTCCTGACTTTC. It codes for CASSHSPFRGSGANVLTF.

This clonotype showed up just once. The V call is TRBV7-8, the J call TRBJ2-1; D might be TRBD1 (6 bases). V lost 1 base, J lost 7 bases, and 14 bases lay in between. The CDR3 totals 15 residues. Per germline, CDR1 SGHVS and CDR2 FQNEAQ. The CDR3 coding sequence is TGTGCCAGCAGCTTAGTGGGGGCCCCCGGGAATGAGCAGTTCTTC. It yields the protein CASSLVGAPGNEQFF.